These 22 T cell receptor beta chains were all obtained from the same sample, sequenced in a study of T cells in Graves' hyperthyroidism and ophthalmopathy. RNA transcripts yielded amplified TCR beta CDR3 regions. The TCR CDR3 was amplified in a first-round RT-PCR using the HTBI primer set. MiXCR was run by TCRdb on the multiplex PCR reads, yielding one entry per CDR3 protein. Of hundreds of thousands of distinct CDR3 sequences listed, 14% to 15% are singletons. The sample consisted of blood. These receptors all stem from a woman aged 40 to 49 with Graves' ophthalmopathy.

Ten or more counts support this clonotype. This sequence joins TRBV20-1 and TRBJ1-1, with a weak D call TRBD1 (6 bases). Trimming pared 6 bases from V and 5 bases from J, leaving 19 bases between. Germline V CDR1 and CDR2: DFQATT, SNEGSKA (reference sequence). The CDR3 has 14 amino acids. The CDR3 here is CSAVTGGGVTEAFF. CDR3 sequence (DNA): TGCAGTGCGGTGACAGGAGGAGGGGTAACTGAAGCTTTCTTT.

This clonotype occurred many times. The chain recombines TRBV10-3 with TRBJ1-1; 11 bases map to TRBD1. The CDR3 is 14 residues long. Germline-derived CDR1 and CDR2 are ENHRY and SYGVKD. The V segment lost 6 bases and the J segment 10 bases; nucleotides outside the gene matches: 10. The CDR3 DNA reads TGTGCCATCAGCGTGGGACAGGGGGTAACTAGAGCTTTCTTT. This encodes CAISVGQGVTRAFF.

This clonotype was picked up a small number of times. V is TRBV19 and J is TRBJ1-3; the D gene is possibly TRBD1 (6 bases). V was shortened by 10 bases and J by 0 bases, with 16 bases between the two germline ends. Germline values: CDR1 LNHDA, CDR2 SQIVND (reference sequence). The CDR3 is made up of 15 amino acids. The CDR3 DNA reads TGTGCCACCCGAGAGCGAGGGGGCTCTGGAAACACCATATATTTT. Protein sequence: CATRERGGSGNTIYF.

This clonotype was seen many times. The gene calls are TRBV19 and TRBJ1-1; TRBD1 might be the D (5 bases). Germline CDR1 is LNHDA and CDR2 is SQIVND (reference sequence). V shed 3 bases and J shed 4 bases, with 9 bases lying between them. CDR3 size: 13 residues. The CDR3 bases are TGTGCCAGTAGTATCGCAGGGAGCACTGAAGCTTTCTTT. Translation: CASSIAGSTEAFF.

This clonotype occurred a few times. Its ends do not fully match the called genes, so a read error is possible. The chain combines TRBV4-1 with TRBJ1-2; tentative D call: TRBD1 (6 bases). CDR1 and CDR2 from the germline V gene are MGHRA and YSYEKL. The CDR3 is 14 residues long. CDR3 nucleotide sequence: TGCGCCAGCAGTCAAGATGGGGTAGGGGGTGGCTACACCTTC. Translating gives CASSQDGVGGGYTF.

The sample holds a few counts of this clonotype. The chain joins TRBV29-1 to TRBJ2-3; 14 nucleotides match TRBD2. Germline V gene sequence: CDR1 SQVTM, CDR2 ANQGSEA. V shed 3 bases, J shed 3 bases, and the junction held 5 bases outside the gene matches. The CDR3 runs 16 residues. The CDR3 bases are TGCAGCGTTGACTCCGGGACTAGCGGGAGAACAGATACGCAGTATTTT. Translating it yields CSVDSGTSGRTDTQYF.

This clonotype has a handful of counts. A single base separates this from a much larger clone, so it may be a read error. J is TRBJ1-3 and V is TRBV28; D uncertain. CDR1 is MDHEN and CDR2 is SYDVKM in the germline V gene. This CDR3 is 13 amino acids long. The CDR3 coding sequence is TGTGCCAGCAGTTTATCCGACCGAAACACCAAATATTTT. This sequence encodes CASSLSDRNTKYF.

The sample holds many counts of this clonotype. V and J are TRBV28 and TRBJ2-5; 8 bases line up with TRBD1. The CDR3 spans 18 residues. J was trimmed by 4 bases and V by 6 bases; bases with no gene match: 19. CDR1 MDHEN and CDR2 SYDVKM come from the germline V gene. The CDR3 DNA is TGTGCCAGCAGCAACCGCTACCCACAGGGGGTGTATGGAGAGACCCAGTACTTC. Amino acid sequence: CASSNRYPQGVYGETQYF.

This clonotype was observed many times. The chain recombines TRBV7-2 with TRBJ2-7, with TRBD2 matching 9 bases. The CDR3 covers 15 residues. The J segment lost 3 bases and the V segment lost 2 bases, leaving 5 bases of the junction unmatched. Germline-derived CDR1 and CDR2 are SGHTA and FQGNSA. The CDR3 sequence is CASSLTAGGLYEQYF. CDR3 bases: TGTGCCAGCAGCTTAACGGCGGGAGGGCTCTACGAGCAGTACTTC.

This clonotype was found many times. The CDR3 DNA follows: TGTGCCAGCAGCCCACAGCTCACGGGGAACACCATATATTTT. This gives the protein CASSPQLTGNTIYF. The J gene is TRBJ1-3, the V gene TRBV12-3 or TRBV12-4; D ambiguous. CDR3 length: 14 residues. Deletions cut 6 bases from V and 7 bases from J, with 16 bases between.

This clonotype has ten or more counts. V usage is TRBV12-3 or TRBV12-4 and J usage is TRBJ2-7; D is unresolved. The CDR3 extends over 14 amino acids. V was cut by 5 bases and J by 4 bases, with 15 bases left in between. The chain's CDR3 is CASSTLTQKYEQYF. Here the CDR3 DNA reads TGTGCCAGCAGTACCTTAACACAAAAATACGAGCAGTACTTC.

This clonotype was found many times. The J gene is TRBJ1-1, the V gene TRBV7-8; tentative D call: TRBD1 (5 bases). The CDR3 has 15 amino acids. Per germline, CDR1 SGHVS and CDR2 FQNEAQ. Deletions cut 1 base from V and 4 bases from J, with 13 bases between. CDR3 sequence: CASSLGQGSRTEAFF. In DNA form, the CDR3 reads TGTGCCAGCAGCTTAGGTCAGGGCTCGCGCACTGAAGCTTTCTTT. The complete variable domain, with remaining parts taken from reference TRBV7-8 and TRBJ1-1, reads GAGVSQSPRYKVAKRGQDVALRCDPISGHVSLFWYQQALGQGPEFLTYFQNEAQLDKSGLPSDRFFAERPEGSVSTLKIQRTQQEDSAVYLCASSLGQGSRTEAFFGQGTRLTVV.

This clonotype turned up a few times. The V gene is TRBV12-3 or TRBV12-4, the J gene TRBJ2-2; TRBD2 agrees at 10 bases. This CDR3 spans 15 amino acids. V was clipped by 6 bases and J by 4 bases; unmatched bases: 5. The CDR3 here is CASSSSGGATGELFF. CDR3 bases: TGTGCCAGCAGCTCAAGCGGGGGGGCCACCGGGGAGCTGTTTTTT.

The sample holds many counts of this clonotype. The genes are TRBV30 and TRBJ2-4, with D perhaps TRBD1 or TRBD2 (5 bases each). The CDR3 is 15 amino acids. Germline V gene data show CDR1 as GTSNPN and CDR2 as SVGIG (reference sequence). V gave up 0 bases and J gave up 6 bases, with 15 bases separating them. CDR3 loop: CAWSVLRGAANIQYF. The DNA of the CDR3 is TGTGCCTGGAGTGTACTTCGAGGGGCGGCAAACATTCAGTACTTC.

The V gene is TRBV7-2, the J gene TRBJ1-5; D call uncertain. From germline, CDR1 is SGHTA and CDR2 FQGNSA. Trimming left V 5 bases short and J 2 bases short, with 13 bases between. The CDR3 has 15 amino acids. The CDR3 reads CASSETKAGNQPQHF. The CDR3 DNA reads as TGTGCCAGCAGCGAAACAAAAGCCGGCAATCAGCCCCAGCATTTT.

This clonotype was seen repeatedly, ten times or more. V usage is TRBV7-9 and J usage is TRBJ1-2, with D unclear. This CDR3 comprises 13 residues. Germline-derived CDR1 and CDR2 are SEHNR and FQNEAQ (reference sequence). Trimming left V 2 bases short and J 4 bases short, with 8 bases between. This CDR3 is CASSLQEFYGYTF. The CDR3 DNA follows: TGTGCCAGCAGCTTACAGGAATTCTATGGCTACACCTTC.

This clonotype has just a few counts. The chain combines TRBV12-3 or TRBV12-4 with TRBJ2-1; TRBD2 is a possible D gene (5 bases). V was pared by 3 bases and J by 10 bases, with 22 bases between. The CDR3 has 16 residues. The CDR3 protein is CASSFLELVSRGEQFF. The CDR3, as DNA: TGTGCCAGCAGTTTTCTCGAACTAGTATCCCGAGGGGAGCAGTTCTTC.

This clonotype has ten or more counts. The chain uses TRBV4-2 and TRBJ2-7, with D uncertain. Between the trimmed V and J ends, which lost 3 bases and 2 bases, there was a span of 8 bases. CDR1 is LGHNA and CDR2 is YNFKEQ in the germline V gene. The CDR3 spans 13 residues. The CDR3 reads CASSQGVAYEQYF. Written as DNA, the CDR3 is TGTGCCAGCAGCCAGGGCGTCGCCTACGAGCAGTACTTC.

This clonotype turned up a few times. The chain recombines TRBV28 with TRBJ1-3; D possibly corresponds to TRBD1 (6 bases). Trimming shortened V by 6 bases and J by 4 bases, and 19 bases separated the two germline ends. Germline CDR1 MDHEN, CDR2 SYDVKM. The CDR3 loop spans 16 amino acids. The CDR3 coding sequence is TGTGCCAGCAGCCCCTTGGGGGGGGCAAAAGGAAACACCATATATTTT. This gives the protein CASSPLGGAKGNTIYF.

In this sample, this clonotype turned up a few times. The chain is built from TRBV4-1 and TRBJ2-7; 14 bases are a match to TRBD2. The CDR3 extends over 15 amino acids. The germline CDR1 and CDR2 sequences are MGHRA and YSYEKL. V was clipped by 1 base and J by 5 bases; unmatched bases: 1. In DNA form, the CDR3 reads TGCGCCAGCAGCCAAGCGGGACTAGCGGGAGACGAGCAGTACTTC. Translation: CASSQAGLAGDEQYF.

This clonotype has more than one count but fewer than ten. The chain combines TRBV7-8 with TRBJ2-3; 15 nucleotides agree with TRBD2. Germline loops: CDR1 SGHVS, CDR2 FQNEAQ. Unmatched junction bases numbered 6, after V lost 5 bases and J lost 6 bases. The CDR3 is 16 residues long. CDR3 nucleotide sequence: TGTGCCAGCAGCCTCACCGGGACTAGCGGGAGGGATACGCAGTATTTT. This translates into CASSLTGTSGRDTQYF.

This clonotype appeared a few times. A much larger clone differs from this one at a single base, so this may be a read error. The genes are TRBV6-2 or TRBV6-3 and TRBJ1-5; D is undetermined. This CDR3 has 13 amino acids. The V gene's germline CDR1 is MNHEY and CDR2 SVGEGT. The CDR3 bases are TGTGCCAACAGTTACTATGTGGCGGAGCCCCAGCATTTT. Its protein product is CANSYYVAEPQHF.